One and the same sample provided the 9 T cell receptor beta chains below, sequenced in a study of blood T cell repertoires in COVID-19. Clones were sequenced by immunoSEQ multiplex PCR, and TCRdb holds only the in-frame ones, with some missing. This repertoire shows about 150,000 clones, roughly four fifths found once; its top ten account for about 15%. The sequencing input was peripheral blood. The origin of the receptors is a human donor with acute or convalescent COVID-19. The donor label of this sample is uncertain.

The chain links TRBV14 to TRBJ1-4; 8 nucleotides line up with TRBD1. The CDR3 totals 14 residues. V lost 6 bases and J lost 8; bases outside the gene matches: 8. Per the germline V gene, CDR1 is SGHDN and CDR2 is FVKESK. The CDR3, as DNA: TGTGCCAGCAGTGTTCCAGGGGGCCGAGAAAAACTGTTTTTT. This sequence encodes CASSVPGGREKLFF.

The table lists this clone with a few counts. This CDR3 is CATSRAQLIYGYTF. CDR3 bases: TGTGCCACCAGCAGAGCCCAGTTAATCTATGGCTACACCTTC. V and J are TRBV15 and TRBJ1-2; D remains ambiguous. Trimming took 1 base from V and 4 from J, leaving 10 bases between them. The germline V gene encodes CDR1 LNHNV and CDR2 YYDKDF (reference sequence). The length of the CDR3 is 14 residues.

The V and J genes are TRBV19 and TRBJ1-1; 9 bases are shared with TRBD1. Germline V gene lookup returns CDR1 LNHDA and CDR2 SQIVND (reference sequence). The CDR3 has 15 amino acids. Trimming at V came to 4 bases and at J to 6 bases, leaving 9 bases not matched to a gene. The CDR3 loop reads CASSSGQGRGSEAFF. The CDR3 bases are TGTGCCAGTAGTAGCGGACAGGGGAGAGGTTCTGAAGCTTTCTTT.

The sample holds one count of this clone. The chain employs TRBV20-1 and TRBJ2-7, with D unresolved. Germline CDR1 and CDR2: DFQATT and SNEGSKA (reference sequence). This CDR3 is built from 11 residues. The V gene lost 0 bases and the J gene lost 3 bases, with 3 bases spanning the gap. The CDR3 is CSARDHYEQYF. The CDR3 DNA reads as TGCAGTGCTAGAGATCACTACGAGCAGTACTTC.

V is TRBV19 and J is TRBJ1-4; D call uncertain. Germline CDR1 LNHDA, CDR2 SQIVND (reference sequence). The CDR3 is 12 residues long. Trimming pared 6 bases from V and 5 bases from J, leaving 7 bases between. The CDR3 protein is CASRRWNEKLFF. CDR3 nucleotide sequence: TGTGCCAGTAGGAGGTGGAATGAAAAACTGTTTTTT.

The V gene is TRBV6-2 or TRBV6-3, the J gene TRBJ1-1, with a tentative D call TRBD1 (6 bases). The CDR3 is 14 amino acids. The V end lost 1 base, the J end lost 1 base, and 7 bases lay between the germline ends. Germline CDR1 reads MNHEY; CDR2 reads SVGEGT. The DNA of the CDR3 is TGTGCCAGCAGTTACTTGGACAGGAACACTGAAGCTTTCTTT. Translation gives CASSYLDRNTEAFF.

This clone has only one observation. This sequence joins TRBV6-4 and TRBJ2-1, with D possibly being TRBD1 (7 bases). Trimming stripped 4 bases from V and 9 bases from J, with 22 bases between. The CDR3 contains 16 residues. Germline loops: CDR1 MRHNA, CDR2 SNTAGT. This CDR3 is CASSAQGGKGSGEQFF. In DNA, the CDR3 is TGTGCCAGCAGTGCTCAGGGGGGAAAGGGGAGCGGTGAGCAGTTCTTC.

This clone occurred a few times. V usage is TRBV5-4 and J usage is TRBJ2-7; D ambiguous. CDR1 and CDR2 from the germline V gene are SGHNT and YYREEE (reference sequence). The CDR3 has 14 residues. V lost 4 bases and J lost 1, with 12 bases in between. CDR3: CASSPLTGSYEQYF. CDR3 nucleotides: TGTGCCAGCAGCCCCCTCACTGGTTCCTACGAGCAGTACTTC.

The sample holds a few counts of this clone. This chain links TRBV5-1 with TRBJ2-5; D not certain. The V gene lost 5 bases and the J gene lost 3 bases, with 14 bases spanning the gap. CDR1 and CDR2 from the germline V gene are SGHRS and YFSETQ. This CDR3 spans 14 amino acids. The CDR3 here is CASSFLRSEETQYF. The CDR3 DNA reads TGCGCCAGCAGTTTCCTGAGGTCCGAAGAGACCCAGTACTTC.